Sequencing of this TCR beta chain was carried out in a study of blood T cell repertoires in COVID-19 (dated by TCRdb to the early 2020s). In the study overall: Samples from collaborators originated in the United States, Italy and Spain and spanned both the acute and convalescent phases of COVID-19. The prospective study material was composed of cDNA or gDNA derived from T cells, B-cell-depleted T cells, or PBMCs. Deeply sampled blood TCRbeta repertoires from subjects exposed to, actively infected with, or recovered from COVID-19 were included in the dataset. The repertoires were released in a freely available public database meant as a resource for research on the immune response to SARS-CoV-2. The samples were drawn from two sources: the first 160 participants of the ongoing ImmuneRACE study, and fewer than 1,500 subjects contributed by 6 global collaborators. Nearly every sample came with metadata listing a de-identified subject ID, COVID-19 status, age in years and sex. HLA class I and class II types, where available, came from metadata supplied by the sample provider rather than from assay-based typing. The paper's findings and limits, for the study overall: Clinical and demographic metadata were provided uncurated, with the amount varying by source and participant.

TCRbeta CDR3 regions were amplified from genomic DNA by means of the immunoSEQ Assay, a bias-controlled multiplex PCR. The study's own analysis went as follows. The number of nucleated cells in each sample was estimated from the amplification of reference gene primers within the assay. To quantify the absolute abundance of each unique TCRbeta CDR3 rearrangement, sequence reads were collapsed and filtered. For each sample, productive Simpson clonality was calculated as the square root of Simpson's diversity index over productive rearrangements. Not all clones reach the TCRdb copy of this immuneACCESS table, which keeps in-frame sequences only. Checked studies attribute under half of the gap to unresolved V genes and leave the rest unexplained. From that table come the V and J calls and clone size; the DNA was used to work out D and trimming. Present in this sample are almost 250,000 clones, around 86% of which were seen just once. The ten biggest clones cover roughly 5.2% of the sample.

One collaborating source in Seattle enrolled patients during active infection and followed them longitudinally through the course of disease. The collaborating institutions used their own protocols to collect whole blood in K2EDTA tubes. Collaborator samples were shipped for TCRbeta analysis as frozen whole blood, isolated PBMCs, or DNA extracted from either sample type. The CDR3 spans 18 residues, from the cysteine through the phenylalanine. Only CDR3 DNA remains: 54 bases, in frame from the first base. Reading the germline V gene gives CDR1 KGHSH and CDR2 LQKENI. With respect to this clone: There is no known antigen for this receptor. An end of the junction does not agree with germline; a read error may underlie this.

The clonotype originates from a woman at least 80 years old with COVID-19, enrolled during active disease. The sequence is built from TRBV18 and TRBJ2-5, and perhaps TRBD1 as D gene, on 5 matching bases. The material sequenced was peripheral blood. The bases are TGTGCCAGCTCCCCACGGTCAACGATAGGGGATTCCCAAGAGACCCAGTACTTC. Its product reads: CASSPRSTIGDSQETQYF.